A single sample is the source of the 20 T cell receptor beta chains below, sequenced in a study of T cells in Graves' hyperthyroidism and ophthalmopathy. Amplification of TCR beta CDR3 regions was performed using RNA transcripts as template. HTBI primers were employed in a first-round RT-PCR of the TCR CDR3. TCRdb passed the multiplex PCR reads through MiXCR, listing each CDR3 protein once. The sample has 340,000 or so distinct CDR3 sequences; around 23% are singletons. The sample taken for sequencing was blood. The receptor source for this set is a woman in her fifties or sixties with Graves' hyperthyroidism.

Notes on this clonotype: At one end, the junction sequence differs from germline, possibly due to a read error. This chain connects TRBV5-8 to TRBJ2-1; 8 bases line up with TRBD2. CDR1 is SGHTS and CDR2 is YDEGEE in the germline V gene. The CDR3 extends over 15 amino acids. The CDR3, as DNA: TGTGCCAGCAGCTTAGCGGGGGCCGGGAACAATGGGCAGTTCTTC. Translated: CASSLAGAGNNGQFF.

This clonotype was found many times. This chain uses TRBV5-1 with TRBJ2-5; 8 positions agree with TRBD1. Trimming cost V 0 bases and J 1 base; bases outside gene matches: 2. Per germline, CDR1 SGHRS and CDR2 YFSETQ. CDR3 length: 15 residues. The CDR3 reads CASSLGTGGQETQYF. The CDR3 region has the DNA TGCGCCAGCAGCTTGGGTACAGGGGGCCAAGAGACCCAGTACTTC.

Only one count was recorded for this clonotype. The rearrangement uses TRBV7-6 and TRBJ2-7; TRBD2 might be the D (5 bases). Germline V gene lookup returns CDR1 SGHVS and CDR2 FNYEAQ. Trimming stripped 4 bases from V and 1 base from J, with 8 bases between. The CDR3 totals 13 residues. CDR3 in amino acids: CASSSRTSYEQYF. In DNA, the CDR3 is TGTGCCAGCAGCTCACGGACTTCCTACGAGCAGTACTTC.

Only a few counts were recorded for this clonotype. This chain connects TRBV28 to TRBJ1-1; no reliable D call. Germline V gene lookup returns CDR1 MDHEN and CDR2 SYDVKM. Deletions cut 7 bases from V and 0 bases from J, with 3 bases between. This CDR3 has 11 residues. The CDR3 DNA follows: TGTGCCAGCAAGATGAACACTGAAGCTTTCTTT. It is translated as CASKMNTEAFF.

This clonotype was recorded many times. The V call is TRBV5-1, the J call TRBJ1-4; the D gene is possibly TRBD1 (5 bases). The germline V gene encodes CDR1 SGHRS and CDR2 YFSETQ. V lost 1 base, J lost 4 bases, and 8 bases lay in between. CDR3 length: 14 amino acids. CDR3 DNA: TGCGCCAGCAGCTTGAGGGGACTTAATGAAAAACTGTTTTTT. Translation gives CASSLRGLNEKLFF.

The CDR3 DNA is TGTGCCAGCAGCGTCGGGACAGCCATGGATAACTATGGCTACACCTTC. Translation gives CASSVGTAMDNYGYTF. The chain links TRBV5-6 to TRBJ1-2; TRBD1 aligns across 7 bases. After removal of 4 bases from V and 1 base from J, the junction contained 10 bases not matched to a gene. Per germline, CDR1 SGHDT and CDR2 YYEEEE. This CDR3 has 16 residues.

This clonotype was found a few times. The chain uses TRBV10-3 and TRBJ1-2, with D tentatively TRBD1 (5 bases). CDR1 is ENHRY, CDR2 SYGVKD, per germline. The CDR3 sequence is 15 residues long. V was clipped by 0 bases and J by 8 bases, with 16 bases between them. The DNA of the CDR3 is TGTGCCATCAGTGAGTCAAGCGGGGACGTCCAGGGCTACACCTTC. Translating gives CAISESSGDVQGYTF.

This clonotype occurred a few times. The chain has TRBV6-1 and TRBJ2-3, with 8 nucleotides matching TRBD2. V lost 9 bases and J lost 1; bases outside the gene matches: 9. Germline V gene sequence: CDR1 MNHNS, CDR2 SASEGT. The CDR3 is 15 residues long. The CDR3 DNA is TGTGCCAGTAATACCTTTAGCGGGGGCACAGATACGCAGTATTTT. Its translation: CASNTFSGGTDTQYF.

This clonotype was seen repeatedly, ten times or more. This chain joins TRBV27 and TRBJ1-3; weak D call: TRBD1 (6 bases). The CDR3 consists of 16 residues. V lost 2 bases and J lost 4, with 15 bases in between. Per germline, CDR1 MNHEY and CDR2 SMNVEV (reference sequence). The CDR3 nucleotides read TGTGCCAGCAGTTTAACCCGTCAGGGGATAGGAAACACCATATATTTT. Its protein is CASSLTRQGIGNTIYF.

The rearrangement joins TRBV3-1 to TRBJ2-5, with TRBD2 identical over 9 bases. V dropped 7 bases and J dropped 1; count of bases not matched to a gene: 4. This CDR3 is built from 14 residues. Germline CDR1 LGHDT, CDR2 YNNKEL (reference sequence). The CDR3 sequence is CASTQREAQETQYF. DNA of the CDR3: TGTGCCAGCACCCAGCGGGAGGCCCAAGAGACCCAGTACTTC.

This clonotype was found many times. The rearrangement joins TRBV18 to TRBJ2-1; D may be TRBD1 (6 bases). This CDR3 spans 15 amino acids. CDR1 and CDR2 from the germline V gene are KGHSH and LQKENI. Trimming removed 0 bases at V and 4 bases at J, with 10 bases between. The CDR3 DNA sequence: TGTGCCAGCTCACCACCGAGGACAGTTTACAATGAGCAGTTCTTC. Translated, it gives CASSPPRTVYNEQFF.

This clonotype showed up just once. This chain connects TRBV30 to TRBJ2-5; TRBD1 or TRBD2 may be the D gene (5 bases each). Germline V gene sequence: CDR1 GTSNPN, CDR2 SVGIG (reference sequence). Between the trimmed V and J ends, which lost 8 bases and 4 bases, there was a span of 14 bases. CDR3 length equals 12 residues. CDR3 sequence reads: CALGRGTETQYF. DNA of the CDR3: TGTGCCCTTGGGAGAGGGACAGAGACCCAGTACTTC. The full variable domain, with the rest looked up from reference TRBV30 and TRBJ2-5, is SQTIHQWPATLVQPVGSPLSLECTVEGTSNPNLYWYRQAAGRGLQLLFYSVGIGQISSEVPQNLSASRPQDRQFILSSKKLLLSDSGFYLCALGRGTETQYFGPGTRLLVL.

This rearrangement joins TRBV5-1 to TRBJ2-7; no clear D gene. The germline gives CDR1 SGHRS, CDR2 YFSETQ. The CDR3 spans 12 residues. Between the trimmed V and J ends, which lost 3 bases and 3 bases, there was a span of 7 bases. The CDR3 DNA is TGCGCCAGCAGCTCTAACAACTACGAGCAGTACTTC. Its translation: CASSSNNYEQYF.

The chain combines TRBV5-1 with TRBJ1-5; perhaps TRBD1 as D (6 bases). CDR3 length: 15 amino acids. V dropped 0 bases and J dropped 2 bases, with 9 bases sitting between them. Germline V gene sequence: CDR1 SGHRS, CDR2 YFSETQ. CDR3 amino acids: CASSLDGTRNQPQHF. The CDR3 DNA follows: TGCGCCAGCAGCTTGGACGGGACACGCAATCAGCCCCAGCATTTT.

This clonotype was counted many times. The genes are TRBV29-1 and TRBJ1-2; 8 bases are shared with TRBD1. Trimming at V came to 0 bases and at J to 7 bases, leaving 10 bases not matched to a gene. This CDR3 spans 15 amino acids. The germline V gene has CDR1 SQVTM and CDR2 ANQGSEA. This chain's CDR3 is CSVEDVQGARSGYTF. The CDR3 DNA follows: TGCAGCGTTGAAGATGTCCAGGGGGCGAGAAGTGGCTACACCTTC.

This clonotype was recorded at least ten times. The chain carries TRBV27 and TRBJ2-5, with D tentatively TRBD1 or TRBD2 (6 bases each). The CDR3 runs to 14 residues. Germline V gene sequence: CDR1 MNHEY, CDR2 SMNVEV (reference sequence). The V and J ends lost 5 bases and 6 bases respectively, with 16 bases between them. CDR3 coding DNA: TGTGCCAGCAGTAGGGGGGAAATGGGGAAGACCCAGTACTTC. Amino acid sequence: CASSRGEMGKTQYF.

The sample holds a few counts of this clonotype. The chain is built from TRBV15 and TRBJ1-2; D unresolved. Trimming removed 0 bases from V and 2 bases from J, with 4 bases in between. Per the germline V gene, CDR1 is LNHNV and CDR2 is YYDKDF (reference sequence). CDR3 length equals 13 residues. CDR3 in DNA: TGTGCCACCAGCAGAGATCGCAACTATGGCTACACCTTC. Protein: CATSRDRNYGYTF.

This chain links TRBV19 with TRBJ2-2; D not certain. Per the germline V gene, CDR1 is LNHDA and CDR2 is SQIVND (reference sequence). The CDR3 contains 14 residues. V was cut by 3 bases and J by 4 bases, with 9 bases left in between. CDR3 nucleotide sequence: TGTGCCAGTAGTATGAAACCTATCACCGGGGAGCTGTTTTTT. This translates into CASSMKPITGELFF.

This clonotype was recorded a few times. The V call is TRBV20-1, the J call TRBJ1-1; D might be TRBD1 (5 bases). This CDR3 has 13 residues. V was shortened by 6 bases and J by 5 bases, with 16 bases between the two germline ends. Germline V gene sequence: CDR1 DFQATT, CDR2 SNEGSKA (reference sequence). The CDR3 nucleotides are TGCAGTGCAAGGGGTGCTAGGAGGACTGAAGCTTTCTTT. Translating gives CSARGARRTEAFF.

This clonotype appeared many times. The rearrangement joins TRBV28 to TRBJ2-3; 7 bases map to TRBD1. V was clipped by 5 bases and J by 2 bases; unmatched bases: 13. This CDR3 contains 17 residues. CDR1 and CDR2 (germline): MDHEN, SYDVKM. The CDR3 is CASSTLGRTGYTDTQYF. In nucleotides, the CDR3 is TGTGCCAGCAGTACTTTGGGACGGACAGGATACACAGATACGCAGTATTTT.